This record concerns one TCR beta chain sequence. Its antigen is not identified. With autoimmune disease history or systemic immunosuppression, patients were excluded. The CDR3 covers 13 residues. Germline trimming cut 2 bases from V and 3 bases from J; bases unmatched to any gene: 0. Germline V gene lookup returns CDR1 SGHTA and CDR2 FQGTGA. Method: immunoSEQ multiplex PCR; TCRdb's copy keeps in-frame clones and lacks some. The data contain about 80,000 clones, around nine tenths of them singletons. This sample stems from a study of OX40 agonist ivuxolimab in advanced cancers. Turning to the study itself: Anti-PD-1, anti-PD-L1 or anti-CTLA-4 therapy given earlier was allowed, and around 40% had some.

Study outcomes and limitations: The mean number of expanded clones was higher in CD8+ T cells than in CD4+.

The input for sequencing was CD4+ or CD8+ T cells sorted from blood, taken in a trial of the OX40 agonist ivuxolimab. This receptor was obtained from an adult with an advanced solid tumor such as melanoma, head and neck, liver or kidney cancer. The V gene is TRBV7-3, the J gene TRBJ1-1; 7 bases line up with TRBD1. CDR3 residues: CASSLDRDTEAFF. CDR3 coding DNA: TGTGCCAGCAGCTTAGACAGGGACACTGAAGCTTTCTTT. Complete variable domain (other parts from reference TRBV7-3 and TRBJ1-1): GAGVSQTPSNKVTEKGKYVELRCDPISGHTALYWYRQSLGQGPEFLIYFQGTGAADDSGLPNDRFFAVRPEGSVSTLKIQRTERGDSAVYLCASSLDRDTEAFFGQGTRLTVV.